The 28 T cell receptor beta chains below come from one sample, sequenced in a study of identical twins. In TCRdb, the 5' RACE reads were re-called with MiXCR into one record per CDR3 protein. This sample has over 600,000 distinct CDR3 sequences, with roughly 20% found just once. This same sample was also part of a study on T cells expressing NK-cell markers.

Material: PBMCs. The receptors were sampled from a woman in her late teens or twenties in good health.

This rearrangement joins TRBV7-9 to TRBJ1-2; D gene uncertain. The germline gives CDR1 SEHNR, CDR2 FQNEAQ (reference sequence). The CDR3 totals 10 residues. Trimming removed 8 bases from V and 9 bases from J, with 10 bases in between. The CDR3 loop reads CASGLYRYTF. The CDR3, as DNA: TGTGCCAGCGGACTTTACCGCTACACCTTC.

This clonotype has only a few counts. The chain recombines TRBV27 with TRBJ2-5, with TRBD2 identical over 8 bases. V trimming: 8 bases; J trimming: 3 bases; junction bases outside the gene matches: 8. The CDR3 runs 14 residues. Per germline, CDR1 MNHEY and CDR2 SMNVEV (reference sequence). This chain's CDR3 is CASPIREGEETQYF. As DNA, the CDR3 is TGTGCCAGCCCTATTCGGGAGGGTGAAGAGACCCAGTACTTC.

The J gene is TRBJ2-3, the V gene TRBV10-3; TRBD1 or TRBD2 may be the D gene (5 bases each). The CDR3 length is 12 residues. V dropped 7 bases and J dropped 6 bases, with 11 bases sitting between them. Germline CDR1 is ENHRY and CDR2 is SYGVKD. In nucleotides, the CDR3 is TGTGCCATCAAGGGACCCGCGGATACGCAGTATTTT. Amino acids: CAIKGPADTQYF.

This clonotype was observed once. The rearrangement joins TRBV5-1 to TRBJ2-5; 7 bases match TRBD2. Germline CDR1 and CDR2: SGHRS and YFSETQ. The V and J ends lost 7 bases and 4 bases, in that order; junction bases with no gene match: 10. This CDR3 is 14 amino acids long. As DNA, the CDR3 is TGCGCCAGCCGGACCTCAGCGGGGTTAGAGACCCAGTACTTC. Protein: CASRTSAGLETQYF.

This clonotype has just a few counts. This chain joins TRBV24-1 and TRBJ2-2; 9 nucleotides agree with TRBD2. Germline assignment: CDR1 KGHDR and CDR2 SFDVKD. Losses at the gene ends were 3 bases for V and 5 bases for J; bases not matched to a gene: 6. CDR3 size: 16 residues. CDR3 in DNA: TGTGCCACCAGTGATACAGCGGGAGGACGGACCGGGGAGCTGTTTTTT. Its translation is CATSDTAGGRTGELFF.

This clonotype occurred many times. The J gene is TRBJ2-7, the V gene TRBV12-3 or TRBV12-4, with 8 bases fitting TRBD1. The CDR3 sequence is 12 residues long. Losses at the gene ends were 6 bases for V and 6 bases for J; bases not matched to a gene: 4. The CDR3 reads CASRTGDGEQYF. The CDR3 DNA reads as TGTGCCAGCAGGACAGGGGATGGCGAGCAGTACTTC.

This chain links TRBV6-5 with TRBJ2-4; D is tentatively TRBD1 or TRBD2 (6 bases each). The length of the CDR3 is 14 residues. Trimming cost V 0 bases and J 14 bases, with 17 bases left between them. The germline CDR1 and CDR2 sequences are MNHEY and SVGAGI. This chain's CDR3 is CASSYSKGGHFEYF. The CDR3 bases are TGTGCCAGCAGTTACTCGAAGGGGGGACACTTTGAGTACTTC.

This clonotype showed up many times. The V gene is TRBV20-1, the J gene TRBJ2-3; TRBD2 agrees at 8 bases. The CDR3 sequence is 13 residues long. Germline CDR1 reads DFQATT; CDR2 reads SNEGSKA (reference sequence). V lost 5 bases, J lost 4 bases, and 5 bases stayed unmatched. CDR3 region: CSAGLAGSDTQYF. The DNA for the CDR3 is TGCAGTGCTGGACTAGCCGGGTCAGATACGCAGTATTTT.

The table lists this clonotype with a few counts. The chain links TRBV6-1 to TRBJ1-3; 7 bases agree with TRBD1. Germline V gives CDR1 MNHNS, CDR2 SASEGT. The CDR3 totals 15 residues. Germline trimming cut 6 bases from V and 1 base from J; bases unmatched to any gene: 6. The CDR3 sequence: CASRPDRESGNTIYF. DNA for the CDR3: TGTGCCAGCAGGCCCGACAGGGAATCTGGAAACACCATATATTTT.

This clonotype appeared many times. The chain combines TRBV5-1 with TRBJ1-3; D unclear. Germline CDR1 is SGHRS and CDR2 is YFSETQ. The length of the CDR3 is 14 residues. Trimming stripped 0 bases from V and 2 bases from J, with 6 bases between. CDR3 sequence: CASSLEAAGNTIYF. The CDR3 coding sequence is TGCGCCAGCAGCTTGGAGGCGGCTGGAAACACCATATATTTT.

This clonotype has just a few counts. DNA of the CDR3: TGCAGCGTCCTATCGCGGCGGAGCTCCTACGAGCAGTACTTC. Translated: CSVLSRRSSYEQYF. The chain recombines TRBV29-1 with TRBJ2-7; D uncertain. V shed 6 bases and J shed 0 bases, with 15 bases lying between them. Germline V lookup: CDR1 SQVTM, CDR2 ANQGSEA. The CDR3 consists of 14 residues.

The rearrangement links TRBV4-1 to TRBJ2-7; TRBD2 agrees at 7 bases. Germline V CDR1 and CDR2: MGHRA, YSYEKL. V shed 2 bases, J shed 6 bases, and the junction held 10 bases outside the gene matches. This CDR3 has 15 residues. The CDR3 coding sequence is TGCGCCAGCAGCCAATTGGCGGGAGACCGGGGCGAGCAGTACTTC. Its protein product is CASSQLAGDRGEQYF.

This clonotype has just a few counts. This chain joins TRBV6-1 and TRBJ2-1, with TRBD1 matching 9 bases. This CDR3 contains 14 residues. In germline, CDR1 is MNHNS, CDR2 SASEGT. V dropped 8 bases and J dropped 7; count of bases not matched to a gene: 9. The DNA of the CDR3 is TGTGCCAGCCACCGGGACAGGGAGCGGAATGAGCAGTTCTTC. Amino acids: CASHRDRERNEQFF.

The chain couples TRBV6-5 to TRBJ2-3; D might be TRBD1 (5 bases). The germline V gene has CDR1 MNHEY and CDR2 SVGAGI. The ends were cut back, 4 bases at V and 8 bases at J, with 10 bases in the middle. CDR3 length equals 12 residues. The CDR3, as DNA: TGTGCCAGCAGTTCCGACAGAGTTACGCAGTATTTT. Translating it yields CASSSDRVTQYF.

This clonotype was picked up one time. The gene calls are TRBV7-8 and TRBJ2-7; 8 nucleotides match TRBD1. Trimming took 1 base from V and 12 from J; bases not matched to a gene: 2. Germline CDR1 and CDR2: SGHVS and FQNEAQ. The CDR3 is 11 amino acids. This CDR3 is CASSLEGTGYF. CDR3 nucleotide sequence: TGTGCCAGCAGCTTAGAGGGGACAGGGTACTTC.

This clonotype came up many times. This chain uses TRBV5-1 with TRBJ2-1; D not certain. The CDR3 runs 16 residues. Germline CDR1 SGHRS, CDR2 YFSETQ. Trimming left V 0 bases short and J 6 bases short, with 16 bases between. For the CDR3, the DNA is TGCGCCAGCAGCTTGGGAGTTATGGTTGTGAGCAATGAGCAGTTCTTC. Amino acids: CASSLGVMVVSNEQFF.

This sequence joins TRBV6-1 and TRBJ2-6; D is possibly TRBD1 (6 bases). V lost 2 bases and J 1 base, leaving 6 bases between the germline ends. CDR1 and CDR2 (germline): MNHNS, SASEGT. CDR3 length: 15 residues. The chain's CDR3 is CASSETGSGANVLTF. CDR3 coding DNA: TGTGCCAGCAGTGAAACAGGGTCTGGGGCCAACGTCCTGACTTTC.

This clonotype was counted only a few times. The chain links TRBV12-3 or TRBV12-4 to TRBJ1-5; D unclear. The V end lost 5 bases, the J end lost 4 bases, and 12 bases lay between the germline ends. The CDR3 is made up of 14 amino acids. CDR3 in DNA: TGTGCCAGCAGTGACCGGGATTCGAATCAGCCCCAGCATTTT. This sequence encodes CASSDRDSNQPQHF.

There are a few counts of this clonotype. This chain connects TRBV6-1 to TRBJ2-1; 8 bases line up with TRBD2. Per germline, CDR1 MNHNS and CDR2 SASEGT. Unmatched junction bases numbered 11, after V lost 7 bases and J lost 0 bases. The CDR3 has 17 residues. The CDR3 nucleotides are TGTGCCAGCATGACTAGCGCCCAAACTAGCTCCTACAATGAGCAGTTCTTC. Its translation is CASMTSAQTSSYNEQFF.

This clonotype was counted a few times. This chain joins TRBV20-1 and TRBJ1-1; 7 nucleotides align to TRBD1. Trimming at V came to 6 bases and at J to 3 bases, leaving 10 bases not matched to a gene. Germline V gives CDR1 DFQATT, CDR2 SNEGSKA (reference sequence). The CDR3 has 14 residues. CDR3 DNA sequence: TGCAGTGCCGGTGGATGGGACAGACACACTGAAGCTTTCTTT. Translated: CSAGGWDRHTEAFF.

This clonotype occurred a few times. The chain couples TRBV12-3 or TRBV12-4 to TRBJ2-5; 7 bases match TRBD1. The CDR3 length is 15 residues. Unmatched junction bases numbered 14, after V lost 6 bases and J lost 7 bases. The CDR3 loop is CASSVTTGARGTQYF. The CDR3 DNA follows: TGTGCCAGCAGCGTCACCACAGGGGCCAGAGGGACCCAGTACTTC.

The V gene is TRBV12-3 or TRBV12-4, the J gene TRBJ2-7; D not certain. V was pared by 3 bases and J by 7 bases, with 10 bases between. The CDR3 consists of 12 residues. In DNA, the CDR3 is TGTGCCAGCAGTTTCGGAGTTAGAGAGCAGTACTTC. Translating gives CASSFGVREQYF.

This clonotype showed up many times. The chain couples TRBV20-1 to TRBJ2-3, with 10 bases lining up with TRBD1. The CDR3 sequence is 14 residues long. Germline CDR1 DFQATT, CDR2 SNEGSKA (reference sequence). V gave up 6 bases and J gave up 2 bases; unmatched junction bases: 5. The CDR3 DNA sequence: TGCAGTGCAGGGGACAGGGGCTTCACAGATACGCAGTATTTT. Its protein is CSAGDRGFTDTQYF.

The rearrangement links TRBV12-3 or TRBV12-4 to TRBJ1-2; D is ambiguous. V was clipped by 5 bases and J by 6 bases, with 7 bases between them. This CDR3 region has 11 residues. CDR3 sequence: CASSIMNGYTF. The CDR3 DNA reads as TGTGCCAGCAGTATTATGAATGGCTACACCTTC.

The chain employs TRBV2 and TRBJ2-2; 8 bases are a match to TRBD1. This CDR3 has 18 amino acids. Unmatched junction bases numbered 12, after V lost 0 bases and J lost 6 bases. Germline V gene data show CDR1 as SNHLY and CDR2 as FYNNEI. CDR3 loop: CASSEAHPNRGTAGELFF. CDR3 DNA: TGTGCCAGCAGTGAAGCGCACCCTAACAGGGGGACTGCCGGGGAGCTGTTTTTT.

This chain uses TRBV2 with TRBJ2-3, with 8 bases identical to TRBD2. Trimming removed 3 bases from V and 6 bases from J; junction bases left unmatched: 11. CDR3 length: 16 residues. Germline V gene sequence: CDR1 SNHLY, CDR2 FYNNEI. CDR3 sequence reads: CASSDVSGGPVDTQYF. Here the CDR3 DNA reads TGTGCCAGCAGTGATGTCAGCGGGGGACCGGTCGATACGCAGTATTTT.

This chain connects TRBV2 to TRBJ1-1, with D unclear. The germline V gene has CDR1 SNHLY and CDR2 FYNNEI. Deletions cut 4 bases from V and 6 bases from J, with 9 bases between. The CDR3 has 12 residues. CDR3: CASSAWGSEAFF. DNA for the CDR3: TGTGCCAGCAGTGCGTGGGGTTCTGAAGCTTTCTTT.

This clonotype appeared a single time. A read error may be the cause here, since a much bigger clone is one base away. This chain links TRBV5-1 with TRBJ2-7; possibly TRBD1 or TRBD2 for D (5 bases each). The germline gives CDR1 SGHRS, CDR2 YFSETQ. The CDR3 is 14 residues long. The CDR3 bases are TGCACCAGCAGCTCCGGGACGAGACCCTACGAGCAGTACTTC. Protein product: CTSSSGTRPYEQYF.